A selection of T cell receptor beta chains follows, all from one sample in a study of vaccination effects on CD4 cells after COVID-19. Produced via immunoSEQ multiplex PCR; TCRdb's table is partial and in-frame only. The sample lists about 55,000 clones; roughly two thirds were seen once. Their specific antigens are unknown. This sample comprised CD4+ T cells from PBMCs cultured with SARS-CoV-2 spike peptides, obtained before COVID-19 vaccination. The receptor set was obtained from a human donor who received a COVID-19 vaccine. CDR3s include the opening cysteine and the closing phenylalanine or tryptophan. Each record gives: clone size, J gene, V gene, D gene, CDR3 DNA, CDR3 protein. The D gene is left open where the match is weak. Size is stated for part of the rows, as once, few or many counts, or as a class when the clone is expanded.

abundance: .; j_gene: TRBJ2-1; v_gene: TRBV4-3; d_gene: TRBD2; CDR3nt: TGCGCCAGCAGCCAACTTCCCGGGGGCGGGGGGGAGCAGTTCTTC; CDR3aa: CASSQLPGGGGEQFF
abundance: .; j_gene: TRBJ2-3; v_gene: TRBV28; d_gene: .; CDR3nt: TGTGCCAGCAGTTTATCGGCGTCTAGCACAGATACGCAGTATTTT; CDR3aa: CASSLSASSTDTQYF
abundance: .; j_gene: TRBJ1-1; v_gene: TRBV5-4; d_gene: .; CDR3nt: TGTGCCAGCAGCCCGGGGGTTTTGAACACTGAAGCTTTCTTT; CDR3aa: CASSPGVLNTEAFF
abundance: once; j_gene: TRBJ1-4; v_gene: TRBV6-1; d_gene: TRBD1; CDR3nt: TGTGCCAGCAGTGACGACAGGGGGGGAGAAAAACTGTTTTTT; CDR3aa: CASSDDRGGEKLFF
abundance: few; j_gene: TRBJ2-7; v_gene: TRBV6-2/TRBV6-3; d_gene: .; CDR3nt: TGTGCCAGCAGCCGGCAGGGGTCCCCTACCTACGAGCAGTACTTC; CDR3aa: CASSRQGSPTYEQYF
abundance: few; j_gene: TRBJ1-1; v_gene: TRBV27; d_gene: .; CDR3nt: TGTGCCAGCAGTTTATTAGGAGGCGGGAACACTGAAGCTTTCTTT; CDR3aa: CASSLLGGGNTEAFF
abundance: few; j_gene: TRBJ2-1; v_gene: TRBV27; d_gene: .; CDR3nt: TGTGCCAGCTGCACACTCGGGGTGTACAATGAGCAGTTCTTC; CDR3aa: CASCTLGVYNEQFF
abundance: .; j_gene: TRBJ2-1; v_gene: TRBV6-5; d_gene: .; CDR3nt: TGTGCCAGCAGTTACTCTCGGGTGTACAATGAGCAGTTCTTC; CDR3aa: CASSYSRVYNEQFF
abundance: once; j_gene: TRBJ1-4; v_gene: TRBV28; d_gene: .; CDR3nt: TGTGCCAGCAGTCAAACGGGTGTTACTAATGAAAAACTGTTTTTT; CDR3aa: CASSQTGVTNEKLFF
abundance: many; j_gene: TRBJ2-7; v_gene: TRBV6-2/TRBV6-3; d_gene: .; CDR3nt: TGTGCCAGCAGCAGAACCCCATACGAGCAGTACTTC; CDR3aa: CASSRTPYEQYF
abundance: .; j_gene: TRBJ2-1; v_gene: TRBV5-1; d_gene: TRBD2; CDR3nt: TGCGCCAGCAGCTTGACGCTAGCGGGGGGCGGGGATGAGCAGTTCTTC; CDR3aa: CASSLTLAGGGDEQFF
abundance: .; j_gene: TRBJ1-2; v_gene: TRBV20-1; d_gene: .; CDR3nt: TGCAGTGCTAGTGAGACACCCAGCTATGGCTACACCTTC; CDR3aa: CSASETPSYGYTF
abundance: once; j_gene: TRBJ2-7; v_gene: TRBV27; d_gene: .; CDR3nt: TGTGCCAGCAGTTTATCCCCTTCTAGCGAGAACTCCTACGAGCAGTACTTC; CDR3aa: CASSLSPSSENSYEQYF
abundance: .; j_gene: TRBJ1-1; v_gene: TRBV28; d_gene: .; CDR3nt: TGTGCCAGCAGCTATTTGAATCGGGCCGCAGGGGCTGAAGCTTTCTTT; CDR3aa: CASSYLNRAAGAEAFF
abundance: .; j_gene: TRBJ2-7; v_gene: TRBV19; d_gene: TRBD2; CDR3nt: TGTGCCAGCGGAAAAACTAGCGGGAGAATCGAGCAGTACTTC; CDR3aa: CASGKTSGRIEQYF
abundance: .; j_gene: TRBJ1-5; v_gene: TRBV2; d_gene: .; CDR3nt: TGTGCCAGCGGGACTGTTAGCAATCAGCCCCAGCATTTT; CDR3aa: CASGTVSNQPQHF
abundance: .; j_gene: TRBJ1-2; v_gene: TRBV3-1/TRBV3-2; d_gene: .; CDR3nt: TGTGCCAGCAGCCAAGGCCCGGGACGGTATGGCTACACCTTC; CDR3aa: CASSQGPGRYGYTF
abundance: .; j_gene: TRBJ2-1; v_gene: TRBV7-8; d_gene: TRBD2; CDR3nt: TGTGCCAGCAGCCTCCGACTAGCGGGAGGGGAAAATCTCTACAATGAGCAGTTCTTC; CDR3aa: CASSLRLAGGENLYNEQFF
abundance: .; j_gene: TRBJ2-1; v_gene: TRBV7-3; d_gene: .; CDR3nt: TGTGCCAGCAGCAGAAATGGACAGAGTACCTCCAATGAGCAGTTCTTC; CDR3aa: CASSRNGQSTSNEQFF
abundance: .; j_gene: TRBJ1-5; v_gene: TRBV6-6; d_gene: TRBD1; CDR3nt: TGTGCCAGCAGTTACTCGGGTCAGGGGGCTGGGCAGCCCCAGCATTTT; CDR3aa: CASSYSGQGAGQPQHF
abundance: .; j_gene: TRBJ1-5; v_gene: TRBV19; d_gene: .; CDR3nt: TGTGCCAGTAGCCCCGGACCCCAAAGGGAGCCCCAGCATTTT; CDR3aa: CASSPGPQREPQHF
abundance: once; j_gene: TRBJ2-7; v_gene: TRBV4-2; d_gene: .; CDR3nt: TGTGCCAGCAGCCAAGATCCAGGCTCGGAGTACGAGCAGTACTTC; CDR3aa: CASSQDPGSEYEQYF
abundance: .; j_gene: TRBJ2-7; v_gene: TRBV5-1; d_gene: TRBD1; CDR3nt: TGCGCCAGCAGCTACGGTGACAGGGAAGTCAACGAGCAGTACTTC; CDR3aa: CASSYGDREVNEQYF